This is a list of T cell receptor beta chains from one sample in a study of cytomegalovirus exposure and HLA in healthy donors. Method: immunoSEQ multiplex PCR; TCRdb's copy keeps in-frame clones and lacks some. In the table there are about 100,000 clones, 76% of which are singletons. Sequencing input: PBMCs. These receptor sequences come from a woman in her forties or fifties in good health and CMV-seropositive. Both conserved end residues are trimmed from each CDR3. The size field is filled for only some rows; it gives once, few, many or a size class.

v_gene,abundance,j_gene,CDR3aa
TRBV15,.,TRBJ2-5,ATSSPTGLAGKETQY
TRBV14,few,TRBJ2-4,ASSQRGDIQY
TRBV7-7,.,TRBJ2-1,ASSLGRLVSYNEQF
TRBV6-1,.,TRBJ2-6,ASKRDSGANVLT
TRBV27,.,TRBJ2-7,ASSLSPGWDYEQY
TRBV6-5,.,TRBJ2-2,ASSYGFSGPGELF
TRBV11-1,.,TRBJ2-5,ASSLAGSGQETQY
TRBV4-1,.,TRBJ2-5,ASSQGRLGETQY
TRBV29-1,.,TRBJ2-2,SAGLLGELF
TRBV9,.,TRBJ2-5,ASSVGSGKGQY
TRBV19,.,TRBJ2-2,ASFSRTNTGELF
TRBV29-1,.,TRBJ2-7,SVAPPGMGEQY
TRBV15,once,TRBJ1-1,ATSTHVLRGLTEAF
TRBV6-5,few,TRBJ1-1,ASSWGRGTEAF